These T cell receptor beta chains were read from a single sample in a study of T-cell memory formation after mild COVID-19. MiXCR was run by TCRdb on the 5' RACE reads, yielding one entry per CDR3 protein. The sample lists some 40,000 distinct CDR3 sequences, 6% to 6.5% seen once, with 0.7% to 0.9% in the top ten. The sample comprised PBMCs or a T cell subset sorted from them (not recorded which). The receptors here all came from an adult who had mild COVID-19 (a few samples of this study predate the infection). Cell type and time point are not known. The conserved cysteine and the conserved F or W are not part of the CDR3 here. The D gene is left open where the match is weak. Not all rows give a size; the values are once, few, many and, for expanded clones, a class.

>-|TRBD1|TRBJ1-2|TRBV7-8
ASSLARTGVRSGGYT
>few|TRBD1|TRBJ2-7|TRBV27
ASSSGTGGKEQY
>few|TRBD1|TRBJ1-2|TRBV11-1
ASSFDRGGGYT
>many|TRBD2|TRBJ2-1|TRBV5-5
ASSPMAGAYNEQF
>few|-|TRBJ2-5|TRBV5-1
ASSLGPGSQETQY
>few|TRBD2|TRBJ2-5|TRBV12-3/TRBV12-4
ASTSGSGGKAQY
>many|TRBD2|TRBJ2-5|TRBV15
ATSRDGLAGRETQY
>-|TRBD1|TRBJ1-2|TRBV20-1
SARPGTGNYGYT
>many|-|TRBJ2-7|TRBV7-6
ASSAGGSSYEQY
>few|-|TRBJ1-1|TRBV12-3/TRBV12-4
ASSLYPTTYTEAF
>-|TRBD1|TRBJ2-7|TRBV5-1
ASSLAHRGNPYEQY
>many|-|TRBJ2-3|TRBV20-1
SATGEPSTDTQY
>-|-|TRBJ1-1|TRBV12-3/TRBV12-4
ASSLAPGIGEAF
>few|-|TRBJ2-5|TRBV18
ASSPGEVKETQY
>-|-|TRBJ1-1|TRBV5-1
ASSLGAGGAGTEAF
>few|-|TRBJ1-5|TRBV27
ATPTDPHNQPQH
>many|TRBD2|TRBJ2-5|TRBV12-3/TRBV12-4
ASSLAGGSETQY
>-|-|TRBJ1-1|TRBV7-9
ASRLDGLKNTEAF
>many|-|TRBJ2-5|TRBV4-1
ASSRTREETQY
>-|-|TRBJ2-2|TRBV15
ATSNGGGNTGELF
>few|-|TRBJ1-1|TRBV2
ASSGMNTEAF
>few|-|TRBJ1-4|TRBV5-1
ASRDIDEKLF
>many|-|TRBJ2-3|TRBV10-3
AISEGSGRSTDTQY
>-|TRBD2|TRBJ2-3|TRBV5-4
ASSFTSGYTDTQY
>few|-|TRBJ2-7|TRBV6-5
ASSYWDTSSYEQY
>few|-|TRBJ1-4|TRBV12-3/TRBV12-4
ASSRAGGEKLF
>-|-|TRBJ1-2|TRBV12-3/TRBV12-4
ASNAGFRYGYT
>few|TRBD1|TRBJ2-1|TRBV24-1
ATSGYRGNEQF
>many|-|TRBJ2-7|TRBV29-1
SVVRAGRYEQY
>many|TRBD1|TRBJ1-2|TRBV6-6
ASSGQGNYGYT
>many|-|TRBJ2-7|TRBV7-9
ASSPVHRDVVAQY
>many|-|TRBJ2-7|TRBV6-5
ASSQARGFGYEQY
>many|TRBD2|TRBJ2-5|TRBV7-2
ASSSGLAGGRETQY
>many|TRBD2|TRBJ2-5|TRBV2
ASRKREGRETQY
>few|-|TRBJ2-1|TRBV4-3
ASSQDLGINEQF
>few|-|TRBJ1-1|TRBV11-2
ASSPASGVNTEAF
>many|TRBD2|TRBJ2-3|TRBV19
ASSTLGLAGASDTQY
>few|-|TRBJ1-2|TRBV19
ASSINGAWT
>many|-|TRBJ2-3|TRBV5-4
ASRQASTDTQY
>-|TRBD1|TRBJ1-2|TRBV6-5
ASRGTGATAYGYT
>many|TRBD2|TRBJ2-2|TRBV5-1
ASSSNSGGGTGELF
>many|TRBD2|TRBJ2-3|TRBV18
ASSSGLVGGTDTQY
>few|TRBD2|TRBJ2-6|TRBV7-9
ASSPLAGLGSGGANVLT
>few|TRBD2|TRBJ2-1|TRBV4-3
ASSQDPGGGPFEQF
>many|-|TRBJ2-1|TRBV6-1
ASSEIHRDNGF
>few|TRBD1|TRBJ1-1|TRBV20-1
SARGQVPEAF
>many|-|TRBJ1-1|TRBV7-9
ASSAELTGPDTEAF
>many|-|TRBJ2-1|TRBV7-9
ASSSKDLPDEQF
>many|-|TRBJ1-1|TRBV6-5
ASSTGTRFEAF
>-|-|TRBJ2-5|TRBV20-1
SAQIAGNQETQY
>many|-|TRBJ2-4|TRBV2
ASTGGVGHHRNIQY
>few|-|TRBJ1-1|TRBV5-1
ASSLANRNTEAF